This T cell receptor beta chain was sequenced in a study of blood T cells in healthy people across ages. Study information: With template switching, about one barcoded beta molecule was captured per two T cells.

A second PCR, run for about 7 to 11 cycles, used a sample-barcoded 5' primer plus a J-beta primer mix. Every cDNA was tagged by a template-switch adaptor with 12 random nucleotides. TCRdb called the 5' RACE reads again in MiXCR, with one record for every CDR3 protein. The repertoire holds under 1,000,000 distinct CDR3 sequences, with roughly 40% as singletons. This clonotype has a handful of counts. The length of the CDR3 is 15 residues. The ends were cut back, 5 bases at V and 2 bases at J, with 12 bases in the middle. Drawn from each donor were approximately 9.5 milliliters of peripheral blood. Sequences were obtained from blood. The gene calls are TRBV12-3 or TRBV12-4 and TRBJ2-2; D not resolved. This sequence was found in a man aged 18-30 years in good health. The CDR3 sequence is CASSPRPGNTGELFF. CDR3 nucleotide sequence: TGTGCCAGCAGTCCCCGTCCCGGAAACACCGGGGAGCTGTTTTTT.